The clone carrying this T cell receptor beta chain was seen only once. Its cognate antigen is unknown. This CDR3 contains 14 residues. Trimming took 1 base from V and 6 from J; bases not matched to a gene: 0. CDR1 is SEHNR and CDR2 is FQNEAQ in the germline V gene (reference sequence). These data are taken from a study of T cell responses to AZD1222 COVID-19 vaccine. Some clones are missing from TCRdb's copy, which holds only in-frame ones; the method was immunoSEQ multiplex PCR. The table has 95,000 to 150,000 clones, approximately 90% seen once. Study conclusions and caveats: Baseline seropositivity occurred in only a handful of AZD1222 recipients. Regions 160-218 and 743-854 held dominance among vaccine-associated CD4 TCRs, which spanned spike.

This TCR was recovered from an adult in good health. The sample was peripheral blood, taken on day 0 of AZD1222 vaccination. This rearrangement joins TRBV7-9 to TRBJ1-4; 9 bases agree with TRBD1. This chain's CDR3 is CASSLDRGHEKLFF. Written as DNA, the CDR3 is TGTGCCAGCAGCTTAGACAGGGGGCATGAAAAACTGTTTTTT.